Detailed here is one T cell receptor (beta chain). Germline V gene lookup returns CDR1 LNHDA and CDR2 SQIVND (reference sequence). This CDR3 region has 12 residues. The V and J ends lost 4 bases and 8 bases respectively, with 8 bases between them. The sample comes from a study of blood T cell repertoires in COVID-19. Study context: Sources were T cells, B-cell-depleted T cells, or PBMCs; the material itself was cDNA or gDNA.

Assay: immunoSEQ multiplex PCR; the TCRdb copy retains only in-frame clones and omits some. The sample yields about 120,000 clones, over 75% seen once. Sequencing used peripheral blood. The sequence was collected from a man aged 65 to 79 with active or convalescent COVID-19. V is TRBV19 and J is TRBJ1-4; no reliable D call. CDR3 nucleotides: TGTGCCAGTAGTAGTTACAGCGAAAAACTGTTTTTT. Protein product: CASSSYSEKLFF.